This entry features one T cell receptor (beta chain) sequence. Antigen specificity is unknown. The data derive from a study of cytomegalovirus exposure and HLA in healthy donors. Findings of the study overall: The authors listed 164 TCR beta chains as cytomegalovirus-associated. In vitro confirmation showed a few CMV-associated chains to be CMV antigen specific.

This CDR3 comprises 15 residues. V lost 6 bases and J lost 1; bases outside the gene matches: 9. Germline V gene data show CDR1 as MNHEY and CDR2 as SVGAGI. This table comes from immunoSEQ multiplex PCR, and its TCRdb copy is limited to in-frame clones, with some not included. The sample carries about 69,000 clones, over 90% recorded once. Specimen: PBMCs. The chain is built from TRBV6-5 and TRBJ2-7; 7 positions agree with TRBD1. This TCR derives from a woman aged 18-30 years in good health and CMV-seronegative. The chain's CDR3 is CASRQTGAPSYEQYF. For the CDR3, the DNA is TGTGCCAGCAGACAAACAGGGGCGCCTTCCTACGAGCAGTACTTC.